Listed below are T cell receptor beta chains from one sample, sequenced in a study of blood T cell repertoires in COVID-19. Sequencing was performed with immunoSEQ multiplex PCR; in TCRdb, only in-frame clones are kept and a portion is missing. The sample carries about 130,000 clones, roughly two thirds recorded once. Sequenced: peripheral blood. These receptors were taken from a woman in her 70s with acute or convalescent COVID-19. Both conserved end residues are part of each CDR3. Fields, in order: clone size, V gene, D gene, J gene, CDR3 DNA, CDR3 protein. A D gene is named only where the DNA matches it firmly. Clone size appears in some rows only: once, few, many, or a class for an expanded clone.

abundance: -
v_gene: TRBV9
d_gene: -
j_gene: TRBJ2-7
CDR3nt: TGTGCCAGCAGCGCCCACTACGAGCAGTACTTC
CDR3aa: CASSAHYEQYF

abundance: once
v_gene: TRBV9
d_gene: -
j_gene: TRBJ2-1
CDR3nt: TGTGCCAGCAGCGTCCGGGATCAGAACAATGAGCAGTTCTTC
CDR3aa: CASSVRDQNNEQFF

abundance: -
v_gene: TRBV19
d_gene: -
j_gene: TRBJ2-5
CDR3nt: TGTGCCAGTACCTCGAGGGGCAGGGGAAAAGAGACCCAGTACTTC
CDR3aa: CASTSRGRGKETQYF

abundance: -
v_gene: TRBV3-1/TRBV3-2
d_gene: TRBD2
j_gene: TRBJ2-7
CDR3nt: TGTGCCAGCAGCCAAGGTTTAGAAGTGCTAGCGGGAGAATGGCAGTACTTC
CDR3aa: CASSQGLEVLAGEWQYF

abundance: -
v_gene: TRBV15
d_gene: -
j_gene: TRBJ1-1
CDR3nt: TGTGCCACCTTACAGGGAACAAACACTGAAGCTTTCTTT
CDR3aa: CATLQGTNTEAFF

abundance: -
v_gene: TRBV7-9
d_gene: TRBD2
j_gene: TRBJ2-5
CDR3nt: TGTGCCAGCAGCGCCGGACTAGCGGGATTTCAAGAGACCCAGTACTTC
CDR3aa: CASSAGLAGFQETQYF

abundance: few
v_gene: TRBV2
d_gene: -
j_gene: TRBJ2-7
CDR3nt: TGTGCCAGCAAAAACGACTTATCCTACGAGCAGTACTTC
CDR3aa: CASKNDLSYEQYF

abundance: -
v_gene: TRBV19
d_gene: -
j_gene: TRBJ2-5
CDR3nt: TGTGCCAGTAGTGTTGGAGGGCGCGCAGAGACCCAGTACTTC
CDR3aa: CASSVGGRAETQYF

abundance: -
v_gene: TRBV3-1/TRBV3-2
d_gene: TRBD2
j_gene: TRBJ2-7
CDR3nt: TGTGCCAGCAGCCACAGGACTAGCGGGGGGGCCGAGCAGTACTTC
CDR3aa: CASSHRTSGGAEQYF

abundance: few
v_gene: TRBV7-2
d_gene: -
j_gene: TRBJ1-6
CDR3nt: TGTGCCAGCAGCTTAGCTTCTTGGGCTAATAATTCACCCCTCCACTTT
CDR3aa: CASSLASWANNSPLHF

abundance: few
v_gene: TRBV7-9
d_gene: TRBD1
j_gene: TRBJ1-6
CDR3nt: TGTGCCAGCAGCTTAGAGGGGGCTAGTTCACCCCTCCACTTT
CDR3aa: CASSLEGASSPLHF

abundance: -
v_gene: TRBV19
d_gene: TRBD1
j_gene: TRBJ2-7
CDR3nt: TGTGCCAGTAGTACACAGGGGGCGTCACACTCCTACGAGCAGTACTTC
CDR3aa: CASSTQGASHSYEQYF

abundance: -
v_gene: TRBV5-1
d_gene: -
j_gene: TRBJ1-2
CDR3nt: TGCGCCAGCAGCTTGGAAGGGAACAGGGATGGCTACACCTTC
CDR3aa: CASSLEGNRDGYTF

abundance: many
v_gene: TRBV5-4
d_gene: -
j_gene: TRBJ1-6
CDR3nt: TGTGCCAGCAGCTCCAGGGGCCTGGGGTCACCCCTCCACTTT
CDR3aa: CASSSRGLGSPLHF

abundance: -
v_gene: TRBV7-2
d_gene: TRBD1
j_gene: TRBJ1-5
CDR3nt: TGTGCCAGCAGCTCCGGGACAGCCAATCAGCCCCAGCATTTT
CDR3aa: CASSSGTANQPQHF

abundance: -
v_gene: TRBV28
d_gene: TRBD1
j_gene: TRBJ1-5
CDR3nt: TGTGCCAGCAGTCCGACAGGGGGTATGGGTCAGCCCCAGCATTTT
CDR3aa: CASSPTGGMGQPQHF

abundance: few
v_gene: TRBV19
d_gene: -
j_gene: TRBJ2-3
CDR3nt: TGTGCCACGGACGGGGATAATAGGTATACGCAGTATTTT
CDR3aa: CATDGDNRYTQYF

abundance: -
v_gene: TRBV19
d_gene: TRBD2
j_gene: TRBJ2-2
CDR3nt: TGTGCCCAGCTAGGGATAGCGGGAGGGCCGGGGGAGCTGTTTTTT
CDR3aa: CAQLGIAGGPGELFF

abundance: few
v_gene: TRBV6-2/TRBV6-3
d_gene: -
j_gene: TRBJ2-5
CDR3nt: TGTGCCAGCAGTTACGCTCCCAGGGTCCTCGGGACCCAGTACTTC
CDR3aa: CASSYAPRVLGTQYF

abundance: -
v_gene: TRBV6-2/TRBV6-3
d_gene: -
j_gene: TRBJ1-4
CDR3nt: TGTGCCAGCAGCAAGGACAGCCTGTTGGGGTCCGAAAAACTGTTTTTT
CDR3aa: CASSKDSLLGSEKLFF

abundance: -
v_gene: TRBV10-3
d_gene: TRBD1
j_gene: TRBJ2-5
CDR3nt: TGTGCCATCAGCGACCCCCCAGTTGGACAGGGTGAAAGGGGAGAGACCCAGTACTTC
CDR3aa: CAISDPPVGQGERGETQYF

abundance: few
v_gene: TRBV19
d_gene: -
j_gene: TRBJ1-5
CDR3nt: TGTGCCAGTAGTATATCGAGGGATAGCAATCAGCCCCAGCATTTT
CDR3aa: CASSISRDSNQPQHF

abundance: -
v_gene: TRBV28
d_gene: -
j_gene: TRBJ2-1
CDR3nt: TGTGCCAGCAGTTTGCCCGACTTGAACGAGGAGGTTTTAGTCAATGAGCAGTTCTTC
CDR3aa: CASSLPDLNEEVLVNEQFF

abundance: -
v_gene: TRBV4-1
d_gene: -
j_gene: TRBJ2-7
CDR3nt: TGCGCCAGCAGCCAAGTCAGGGACTCAACGTACGAGCAGTACTTC
CDR3aa: CASSQVRDSTYEQYF

abundance: -
v_gene: TRBV28
d_gene: TRBD1
j_gene: TRBJ2-5
CDR3nt: TGTGCCAGCAGCCTGGGACAGGGTGAGGAGACCCAGTACTTC
CDR3aa: CASSLGQGEETQYF

abundance: once
v_gene: TRBV7-9
d_gene: -
j_gene: TRBJ1-1
CDR3nt: TGTGCCAGCAGCTTACGGTCCGGGAACACTGAAGCTTTCTTT
CDR3aa: CASSLRSGNTEAFF

abundance: -
v_gene: TRBV28
d_gene: TRBD1
j_gene: TRBJ1-2
CDR3nt: TGTGCCAGCAGGTACAGGGGGGACTATGGCTACACCTTC
CDR3aa: CASRYRGDYGYTF

abundance: -
v_gene: TRBV7-2
d_gene: TRBD1
j_gene: TRBJ2-3
CDR3nt: TGTGCCAGCAGCCTAACAGGGGTTAGAACAGATACGCAGTATTTT
CDR3aa: CASSLTGVRTDTQYF

abundance: -
v_gene: TRBV11-2
d_gene: -
j_gene: TRBJ2-5
CDR3nt: TGTGCCAGCAGCTTAGGGAGGGCCGGGGAGACCCAGTACTTC
CDR3aa: CASSLGRAGETQYF

abundance: -
v_gene: TRBV5-1
d_gene: TRBD1
j_gene: TRBJ2-7
CDR3nt: TGCGCCAGCAGCCCCCGACAGGGAAGCTCCTATGAGCAGTACTTC
CDR3aa: CASSPRQGSSYEQYF

abundance: -
v_gene: TRBV4-3
d_gene: TRBD1
j_gene: TRBJ1-4
CDR3nt: TGCGCCAGCAGCCAAGATCGGGACAGGAAATATGAAAAACTGTTTTTT
CDR3aa: CASSQDRDRKYEKLFF

abundance: -
v_gene: TRBV9
d_gene: -
j_gene: TRBJ1-6
CDR3nt: TGTGCCAGCAGCGGTGCGCGGGATTCACCCCTCCACTTT
CDR3aa: CASSGARDSPLHF

abundance: -
v_gene: TRBV5-4
d_gene: TRBD1
j_gene: TRBJ1-2
CDR3nt: TGTGCCAGCAGCCGCGACAGGGGCGGTGGCTACACCTTC
CDR3aa: CASSRDRGGGYTF

abundance: many
v_gene: TRBV6-1
d_gene: -
j_gene: TRBJ1-1
CDR3nt: TGTGCCAGCAGTGAATTAGGGGTGATCACTGAAGCTTTCTTT
CDR3aa: CASSELGVITEAFF

abundance: -
v_gene: TRBV7-2
d_gene: -
j_gene: TRBJ2-1
CDR3nt: TGTGCCAGCAGCCTTTTGCGGGGCAATGAGCAGTTCTTC
CDR3aa: CASSLLRGNEQFF

abundance: -
v_gene: TRBV4-1
d_gene: TRBD1
j_gene: TRBJ1-2
CDR3nt: TGCGCCAGCAGCTCGGGACAGGGCTATGGCTACACCTTC
CDR3aa: CASSSGQGYGYTF

abundance: -
v_gene: TRBV3-1/TRBV3-2
d_gene: -
j_gene: TRBJ2-3
CDR3nt: TGTGCCAGCAGCAACCATACAGGGTATACGCAGTATTTT
CDR3aa: CASSNHTGYTQYF

abundance: few
v_gene: TRBV6-2/TRBV6-3
d_gene: TRBD2
j_gene: TRBJ2-3
CDR3nt: TGTGCCAGCAGTTATGCGACTAGCGGGGGGAGAAGCACAGATACGCAGTATTTT
CDR3aa: CASSYATSGGRSTDTQYF

abundance: -
v_gene: TRBV7-9
d_gene: -
j_gene: TRBJ2-5
CDR3nt: TGTGCCAGCAGCCGGGACTTCCAAGAGACCCAGTACTTC
CDR3aa: CASSRDFQETQYF

abundance: -
v_gene: TRBV19
d_gene: -
j_gene: TRBJ1-5
CDR3nt: TGTGCCAGTAGTCCCGGGGGGTACCGGGGACAAAATCAGCCCCAGCATTTT
CDR3aa: CASSPGGYRGQNQPQHF

abundance: -
v_gene: TRBV14
d_gene: -
j_gene: TRBJ2-2
CDR3nt: TGTGCCAGCACCCGCACAGGGTCCAACACCGGGGAGCTGTTTTTT
CDR3aa: CASTRTGSNTGELFF

abundance: few
v_gene: TRBV10-3
d_gene: -
j_gene: TRBJ1-2
CDR3nt: TGTGCCATCAGTGAGTGGAGCGGAATTTATGGCTACACCTTC
CDR3aa: CAISEWSGIYGYTF

abundance: -
v_gene: TRBV5-5
d_gene: TRBD1
j_gene: TRBJ1-1
CDR3nt: TGTGCCAGCAGCCGACAGGGAAACACTGAAGCTTTCTTT
CDR3aa: CASSRQGNTEAFF

abundance: once
v_gene: TRBV29-1
d_gene: -
j_gene: TRBJ1-1
CDR3nt: TGCAGCGTGATTGGGAGGGGGACTGAAGCTTTCTTT
CDR3aa: CSVIGRGTEAFF

abundance: -
v_gene: TRBV5-1
d_gene: TRBD2
j_gene: TRBJ2-1
CDR3nt: TGCGCCAGCAGCTGGCTGGGACTAGCGGGGGATGAGCAGTTCTTC
CDR3aa: CASSWLGLAGDEQFF

abundance: -
v_gene: TRBV5-8
d_gene: TRBD2
j_gene: TRBJ2-3
CDR3nt: TGTGCCAGCAGCTTGGAGGGCGGGGGGGCTCCAGATACGCAGTATTTT
CDR3aa: CASSLEGGGAPDTQYF

abundance: -
v_gene: TRBV3-1/TRBV3-2
d_gene: TRBD1
j_gene: TRBJ1-1
CDR3nt: TGTGCCAGCAGCTCAGGGACAGGTGAAGCTTTCTTT
CDR3aa: CASSSGTGEAFF

abundance: -
v_gene: TRBV5-5
d_gene: TRBD1
j_gene: TRBJ1-6
CDR3nt: TGTGCCAGCAGCTTCGGACAGGGCACATCACCCCTCCACTTT
CDR3aa: CASSFGQGTSPLHF

abundance: -
v_gene: TRBV6-5
d_gene: -
j_gene: TRBJ2-3
CDR3nt: TGTGCCAGCAGTTACCGCGGACTACAGACAGATACGCAGTATTTT
CDR3aa: CASSYRGLQTDTQYF

abundance: -
v_gene: TRBV7-8
d_gene: -
j_gene: TRBJ2-7
CDR3nt: TGTGCCAGCAGCTTAGGCCCAACTGCCTACGAGCAGTACTTC
CDR3aa: CASSLGPTAYEQYF

abundance: -
v_gene: TRBV5-5
d_gene: -
j_gene: TRBJ2-2
CDR3nt: TGTGCCAGCAGCTTGTTGGGGGGCACCGGGGAGCTGTTTTTT
CDR3aa: CASSLLGGTGELFF

abundance: -
v_gene: TRBV7-2
d_gene: TRBD2
j_gene: TRBJ2-1
CDR3nt: TGTGCCAGCAGCCCCGGACTAGCGGGATACAATGAGCAGTTCTTC
CDR3aa: CASSPGLAGYNEQFF

abundance: -
v_gene: TRBV19
d_gene: TRBD2
j_gene: TRBJ2-7
CDR3nt: TGTGCCAGTAGTATAAGCGGGACTCGGACCCACTACGAGCAGTACTTC
CDR3aa: CASSISGTRTHYEQYF

abundance: -
v_gene: TRBV28
d_gene: -
j_gene: TRBJ1-3
CDR3nt: TGTGCCAGCAGTTTCGGGGACACTGGAAACACCATATATTTT
CDR3aa: CASSFGDTGNTIYF

abundance: -
v_gene: TRBV28
d_gene: -
j_gene: TRBJ1-2
CDR3nt: TGTGCCAGCAGCGAGGTCAGCTCTAACTATGGCTACACCTTC
CDR3aa: CASSEVSSNYGYTF

abundance: few
v_gene: TRBV4-1
d_gene: TRBD1
j_gene: TRBJ1-1
CDR3nt: TGCGCCAGCAGCCAAGGTTCCACAGGGGGCGACACTGAAGCTTTCTTT
CDR3aa: CASSQGSTGGDTEAFF

abundance: -
v_gene: TRBV7-9
d_gene: TRBD1
j_gene: TRBJ2-5
CDR3nt: TGTGCCAGCAGCTTAGCGCAACAGGGGGGAAAGACCCAGTACTTC
CDR3aa: CASSLAQQGGKTQYF

abundance: -
v_gene: TRBV29-1
d_gene: TRBD1
j_gene: TRBJ2-3
CDR3nt: TGCAGCCTAGACGGGGACAGGACCACAGATACGCAGTATTTT
CDR3aa: CSLDGDRTTDTQYF